This T cell receptor (beta chain) originates from a study of early stage breast cancer tumors. CDR1 and CDR2 from the germline V gene are LNHDA and SQIVND (reference sequence). Losses at the gene ends were 3 bases for V and 13 bases for J; bases not matched to a gene: 6. The CDR3 length is 14 residues. To note about this clone: What it recognizes is unknown.

Each sample had two DNA replicates, approximately 0.5 ug blood or about 1.5 ug tissue. Only in-frame clones appear in the TCRdb table, and some are missing; sequencing was by immunoSEQ multiplex PCR. The sample includes 5,500 to 7,000 clones, 73% of them seen just once. Findings of the study overall: Commonly generated sequences made up most enriched TCRB sequences shared between patients. Compared with adjacent normal breast tissue, tumors showed 2.5 to 3-fold greater T cell density and higher clonality.

Sequencing was carried out using normal breast tissue next to the tumor. This receptor was identified in a person in their 40s with breast cancer. The V call is TRBV19, the J call TRBJ2-1; 13 bases line up with TRBD2. In nucleotides, the CDR3 is TGTGCCAGTAGTATTCCGGGACTAGCGGGGATACAGTTCTTC. As protein: CASSIPGLAGIQFF.